This entry lists 9 T cell receptor beta chains sequenced from one sample in a study of blood T cell repertoires in COVID-19. The assay was immunoSEQ multiplex PCR, and TCRdb's table has in-frame clones only and misses some. Of about 300,000 clones listed, 89% are singletons. The sequencing input was PBMCs or T cells enriched from blood (not recorded which). These receptors were taken from a woman aged 45-65 years who had been exposed to COVID-19.

This rearrangement joins TRBV19 to TRBJ1-2, with 9 nucleotides matching TRBD1. CDR3 length: 17 residues. The J segment lost 2 bases and the V segment lost 3 bases, leaving 10 bases of the junction unmatched. CDR1 and CDR2 (germline): LNHDA, SQIVND (reference sequence). The CDR3 DNA reads as TGTGCCAGTAGTATCCGACCCGGGACAGGGTTCAACTATGGCTACACCTTC. It is translated as CASSIRPGTGFNYGYTF.

The V call is TRBV19, the J call TRBJ1-1, with a weak D call TRBD1 (5 bases). Germline V gives CDR1 LNHDA, CDR2 SQIVND (reference sequence). The ends were cut back, 7 bases at V and 6 bases at J, with 15 bases in the middle. The CDR3 consists of 13 residues. This CDR3 reads CASKRGEGPEAFF. CDR3 sequence (DNA): TGTGCCAGTAAGCGGGGTGAGGGGCCTGAAGCTTTCTTT.

The V call is TRBV15, the J call TRBJ1-5; the D is unclear. CDR3 length: 15 residues. In germline, CDR1 is LNHNV, CDR2 YYDKDF (reference sequence). V lost 1 base to trimming and J lost 5 bases, with 12 bases between them. CDR3 bases: TGTGCCACCAGCAGAGGCGGGGTGAACCATCAGCCCCAGCATTTT. It encodes CATSRGGVNHQPQHF.

V and J are TRBV6-1 and TRBJ2-7; TRBD2 agrees at 7 bases. This CDR3 is built from 14 residues. The V and J ends lost 2 bases and 2 bases, in that order; junction bases with no gene match: 3. Germline assignment: CDR1 MNHNS and CDR2 SASEGT. The CDR3 nucleotides read TGTGCCAGCAGTGAAACTGGGGGGGCCTACGAGCAGTACTTC. Translation: CASSETGGAYEQYF.

The chain employs TRBV23-1 and TRBJ2-7, with a tentative D call TRBD2 (7 bases). TRBV23-1 is flagged as an ORF with uncertain function. There are 19 residues in the CDR3. With 0 bases removed from V and 2 bases from J, the gap between germline ends came to 23 bases. The CDR3 coding sequence is TGCGCCAGCAGTCAATCGCCGTCTTCTTGGGGGGGCCATACCTACGAGCAGTACTTC. Its translation: CASSQSPSSWGGHTYEQYF.

This clone was observed a few times. The chain uses TRBV28 and TRBJ1-2; 8 nucleotides match TRBD1. The CDR3 sequence is 15 residues long. Losses at the gene ends were 1 base for V and 4 bases for J; bases not matched to a gene: 5. Germline V CDR1 and CDR2: MDHEN, SYDVKM. DNA of the CDR3: TGTGCCAGCAGTTTATCTCAGGGGGCGGTCTATGGCTACACCTTC. It specifies CASSLSQGAVYGYTF.

The rearrangement joins TRBV30 to TRBJ2-5, with a possible D match to TRBD1 (5 bases). V lost 0 bases and J lost 5, with 10 bases in between. CDR1 is GTSNPN and CDR2 is SVGIG in the germline V gene (reference sequence). This CDR3 is 13 amino acids long. CDR3 sequence reads: CAWSVNSGETQYF. In DNA, the CDR3 is TGTGCCTGGAGTGTAAACTCAGGGGAGACCCAGTACTTC.

The chain employs TRBV6-5 and TRBJ2-3, with 9 positions matching TRBD1. The germline V gene has CDR1 MNHEY and CDR2 SVGAGI. The CDR3 runs 13 residues. V trimming: 8 bases; J trimming: 7 bases; junction bases outside the gene matches: 7. The CDR3 DNA follows: TGTGCCAGCCGGGACAGGGCAACATATACGCAGTATTTT. It is translated as CASRDRATYTQYF.

V and J are TRBV28 and TRBJ2-7; possibly TRBD1 for D (6 bases). This CDR3 has 14 amino acids. Germline lookup yields CDR1 MDHEN and CDR2 SYDVKM. With 4 bases removed from V and 3 bases from J, the gap between germline ends came to 13 bases. The CDR3 protein is CASSSTGDNYEQYF. In DNA, the CDR3 is TGTGCCAGCAGTTCGACAGGTGACAACTACGAGCAGTACTTC.